These 16 T cell receptor beta chains were all obtained from the same sample, sequenced in a study of T cell responses to AZD1222 COVID-19 vaccine (dated by TCRdb to the early 2020s). According to the study, the label for this sample's time point signals: baseline before first vaccination. Taken with the paper, the label for treatment or condition translates to: meningococcal conjugate vaccine given as trial control. The library was built by means of the immunoSEQ multiplex PCR assay. TCRdb limited this immuneACCESS table to in-frame rearrangements with V and J called. A share of clones is missing; checked studies link under half to unresolved V genes, and the rest is unexplained. Within this sample are 150,000 to 170,000 clones, with roughly 90% of them counted one time only. The ten largest clonotypes hold roughly 5% of the sample. The sequencing here drew on peripheral blood, taken on day 0 of MenACWY control vaccination. The receptors were sampled from an adult in good health.

The chain employs TRBV3-1 (or the pseudogene TRBV3-2) and TRBJ2-3; D gene unclear. The V and J ends lost 1 base and 6 bases respectively, with 11 bases between them. The CDR3 totals 14 residues. The germline CDR1 and CDR2 sequences are LGHDT and YNNKEL (reference sequence). This CDR3 reads CASSQGFLGDTQYF. The CDR3 coding sequence is TGTGCCAGCAGCCAAGGCTTCCTCGGGGATACGCAGTATTTT.

This clone was seen more than once but under ten times. The CDR3 nucleotides are TGTGCCAGCAGCCGGACTAGCGGGAGTCCTTCCAACGAGCAGTACTTC. Translating it yields CASSRTSGSPSNEQYF. The chain employs TRBV5-5 and TRBJ2-7; 13 bases map to TRBD2. V trimming: 4 bases; J trimming: 5 bases; junction bases outside the gene matches: 9. Germline V gene lookup returns CDR1 SGHKS and CDR2 YYEKEE (reference sequence). This CDR3 region has 16 residues. Based on the CDR3 plus reference TRBV5-5 and TRBJ2-7, the full variable domain is DAGVTQSPTHLIKTRGQQVTLRCSPISGHKSVSWYQQVLGQGPQFIFQYYEKEERGRGNFPDRFSARQFPNYSSELNVNALLLGDSALYLCASSRTSGSPSNEQYFGPGTRLTVT.

This clone was counted only a few times. The chain is built from TRBV5-5 and TRBJ1-1; maybe TRBD1 (6 bases). Germline assignment: CDR1 SGHKS and CDR2 YYEKEE (reference sequence). CDR3 size: 14 residues. The ends were cut back, 4 bases at V and 6 bases at J, with 16 bases in the middle. CDR3 amino acids: CASSMTGDAAEAFF. Written as DNA, the CDR3 is TGTGCCAGCAGCATGACAGGAGATGCCGCTGAAGCTTTCTTT. Supplemented by reference TRBV5-5 and TRBJ1-1, the full variable domain reads DAGVTQSPTHLIKTRGQQVTLRCSPISGHKSVSWYQQVLGQGPQFIFQYYEKEERGRGNFPDRFSARQFPNYSSELNVNALLLGDSALYLCASSMTGDAAEAFFGQGTRLTVV.

The chain has TRBV5-1 and TRBJ2-1, with D possibly being TRBD2 (6 bases). The V gene lost 4 bases and the J gene lost 0 bases, with 11 bases spanning the gap. Germline lookup yields CDR1 SGHRS and CDR2 YFSETQ. The CDR3 length is 15 residues. CDR3 in DNA: TGCGCCAGCAGCGTCGGAGGGAGCTCCTACAATGAGCAGTTCTTC. Protein sequence: CASSVGGSSYNEQFF.

J is TRBJ2-1 and V is TRBV21-1; the table's D gene call, TRBD2, was not cross checked with the DNA. TRBV21-1 has pseudogene status. The CDR3 runs 16 residues. CDR3 residues: CASSTLLAGGYNEQFF. The CDR3 DNA sequence: TGTGCCAGCAGCACGTTACTAGCGGGAGGTTACAATGAGCAGTTCTTC.

This clone has just one count. This chain uses TRBV11-2 with TRBJ1-4; 8 positions agree with TRBD1. Losses at the gene ends were 1 base for V and 6 bases for J; bases not matched to a gene: 4. This CDR3 contains 15 residues. Germline loops: CDR1 SGHAT, CDR2 FQNNGV. The CDR3 DNA follows: TGTGCCAGCAGCTTAGTGGGGACAGGTTATGAAAAACTGTTTTTT. It specifies CASSLVGTGYEKLFF.

This rearrangement joins TRBV15 to TRBJ2-3, with D unclear. CDR3 length: 13 residues. V lost 5 bases, J lost 2 bases, and 8 bases lay in between. Germline V gene lookup returns CDR1 LNHNV and CDR2 YYDKDF (reference sequence). For the CDR3, the DNA is TGTGCCACCAGCGGCTGGATCACAGATACGCAGTATTTT. Its translation: CATSGWITDTQYF. Combining the CDR3 with reference TRBV15 and TRBJ2-3 gives the whole variable domain DAMVIQNPRYQVTQFGKPVTLSCSQTLNHNVMYWYQQKSSQAPKLLFHYYDKDFNNEADTPDNFQSRRPNTSFCFLDIRSPGLGDTAMYLCATSGWITDTQYFGPGTRLTVL.

The V and J genes are TRBV5-1 and TRBJ1-6, with a possible D match to TRBD1 (6 bases). Germline values: CDR1 SGHRS, CDR2 YFSETQ. The germline V and J ends were trimmed by 4 bases and 3 bases, with 14 bases remaining between them. CDR3 length equals 16 residues. The CDR3 region is CASSRDTGNYNSPLHF. Written as DNA, the CDR3 is TGCGCCAGCAGCCGTGACACAGGGAACTATAATTCACCCCTCCACTTT.

The gene calls are TRBV4-2 and TRBJ1-1; D call uncertain. Deletions cut 4 bases from V and 1 base from J, with 10 bases between. CDR1 and CDR2 from the germline V gene are LGHNA and YNFKEQ. The length of the CDR3 is 14 residues. This CDR3 reads CASSLLRENTEAFF. CDR3 in DNA: TGTGCCAGCAGCCTTCTGAGGGAGAACACTGAAGCTTTCTTT.

This clone occurred once. This sequence joins TRBV7-9 and TRBJ1-2; D gene ambiguous. With 5 bases removed from V and 2 bases from J, the gap between germline ends came to 9 bases. Germline lookup yields CDR1 SEHNR and CDR2 FQNEAQ (reference sequence). The CDR3 is made up of 13 amino acids. CDR3 in DNA: TGTGCCAGCAGCCTACGGGTCAACTATGGCTACACCTTC. Translation gives CASSLRVNYGYTF.

This chain connects TRBV6-5 to TRBJ1-4; D gene uncertain. V was clipped by 6 bases and J by 8 bases, with 16 bases between them. The V gene's germline CDR1 is MNHEY and CDR2 SVGAGI. The CDR3 is 14 residues long. CDR3 in amino acids: CASRTTKPWEKLFF. The CDR3, as DNA: TGTGCCAGCAGGACAACAAAACCCTGGGAAAAACTGTTTTTT.

This chain uses TRBV5-6 with TRBJ2-7; perhaps TRBD1 as D (6 bases). V was clipped by 3 bases and J by 5 bases, with 12 bases between them. The CDR3 runs to 13 residues. Germline V gene sequence: CDR1 SGHDT, CDR2 YYEEEE. The DNA of the CDR3 is TGTGCCAGCAGCTCGACAGGCATCGACGAGCAGTACTTC. Its protein is CASSSTGIDEQYF.

The CDR3 protein is CASSLDLGPAFF. The CDR3, as DNA: TGTGCCAGCAGCTTAGACTTGGGGCCAGCTTTCTTT. This chain links TRBV7-9 with TRBJ1-1, with TRBD1 as a possible D gene (5 bases). CDR3 size: 12 residues. From germline, CDR1 is SEHNR and CDR2 FQNEAQ (reference sequence). Trimming shortened V by 1 base and J by 10 bases, and 10 bases separated the two germline ends.

The chain employs TRBV5-1 and TRBJ1-6; TRBD1 matches at 7 bases. Germline assignment: CDR1 SGHRS and CDR2 YFSETQ. This CDR3 spans 15 amino acids. With 1 base clipped from V and 10 bases from J, the junction kept 8 bases outside the gene matches. CDR3 amino acids: CASSLQGTGESPLHF. The CDR3 bases are TGCGCCAGCAGCTTGCAGGGAACAGGGGAATCACCCCTCCACTTT.

The genes are TRBV4-3 and TRBJ1-1, with D unclear. Trimming removed 1 base at V and 8 bases at J, with 11 bases between. Germline V CDR1 and CDR2: LGHNA, YSLEER. This CDR3 region has 13 residues. CDR3: CASSQGVGVEAFF. As DNA, the CDR3 is TGCGCCAGCAGCCAAGGTGTAGGTGTCGAAGCTTTCTTT.

The V call is TRBV5-4, the J call TRBJ1-3; TRBD1 might be the D (6 bases). The V and J ends lost 5 bases and 2 bases respectively, with 17 bases between them. The CDR3 loop spans 16 amino acids. Germline V CDR1 and CDR2: SGHNT, YYREEE (reference sequence). CDR3 DNA: TGTGCCAGCAGTTGGAATCCGGACAGTCCTGGAAACACCATATATTTT. As protein: CASSWNPDSPGNTIYF.